This T cell receptor beta chain was identified during a study of T cell clonotyping in hematopoietic cell transplantation. Looking at the study overall: Recipient samples before transplant were obtained post-cytoreduction.

Time point in this sample: recipient sample about 28 days before transplant, after cytoreduction. The study, taken as a whole, reports: Broader posttransplant TCR repertoire diversity was predicted by graft donor and pretransplant recipient Inverse Simpson Index values. Few recipient clonotypes overlapped donors; over 97% were de novo at given depth.

The germline V and J ends were trimmed by 6 bases and 14 bases, with 15 bases remaining between them. The CDR3 is made up of 10 amino acids. Germline CDR1 and CDR2: SQVTM and ANQGSEA. Profiling relied on immunoSEQ multiplex PCR, and the TCRdb table lists in-frame clones only, not all of them. This sample has thousands of clones, with just over 85% found just once. Regarding this clone: The antigen is not known.

The TCR comes from a young man with acute myeloid leukemia. Some clones in this sample may be carry-over from other donors' samples. The sample here was peripheral blood mononuclear cells, taken before stem cell transplant. The chain carries TRBV29-1 and TRBJ2-3, with D unresolved. The CDR3 protein is CSVAQDFRYF. The CDR3 coding sequence is TGCAGCGTCGCGCAGGATTTTCGGTATTTT.